This is a list of T cell receptor beta chains from one sample in a study of breast tumors, draining lymph nodes, adjacent tissues. TCRdb reanalysed the multiplex PCR reads using MiXCR and keeps one entry per CDR3 protein. The data contain about 15,000 distinct CDR3 sequences, just under 45% of them singletons. The sample taken for sequencing was tumor-adjacent breast tissue. The receptors were gathered from a female donor with breast cancer. Some clones in this sample may be carry-over from other donors' samples. Each CDR3 is given with its conserved first and last residue. Each record gives: D gene, clone size, J gene, V gene, CDR3 protein, CDR3 DNA. The D gene is left open where the match is weak. Clone size is not always given. Where it is, it says once, few, many or a class for expanded clones.

>TRBD2|medium-sized|TRBJ2-5|TRBV10-3
CAISAGLAGGAQETQYF
TGTGCCATCAGCGCCGGACTAGCGGGGGGAGCACAAGAGACCCAGTACTTC
>NA|NA|TRBJ1-3|TRBV12-3/TRBV12-4
CASTVVNTIYF
TGTGCCAGCACGGTCGTAAACACCATATATTTT
>TRBD2|many|TRBJ2-2|TRBV6-5
CASSAKAGGANTGELFF
TGTGCCAGCAGCGCGAAGGCGGGAGGAGCGAACACCGGGGAGCTGTTTTTT
>NA|NA|TRBJ2-2|TRBV11-2
CASSSGVAGELFF
TGTGCCAGCAGCTCAGGGGTAGCCGGGGAGCTGTTTTTT
>TRBD1|NA|TRBJ1-5|TRBV12-3/TRBV12-4
CASRGTGSNQPQHF
TGTGCCAGCAGGGGGACAGGGTCGAATCAGCCCCAGCATTTT
>NA|many|TRBJ1-4|TRBV5-1
CASSLTTGEKLFF
TGCGCCAGCAGCTTGACCACGGGTGAAAAACTGTTTTTT
>TRBD2|NA|TRBJ2-1|TRBV7-3
CASSFTGTSTYNEQFF
TGTGCCAGCAGCTTCACCGGGACTAGTACTTACAATGAGCAGTTCTTC
>NA|medium-sized|TRBJ1-4|TRBV5-1
CASSPRGKSWATNEKLFF
TGCGCCAGCAGTCCCCGGGGAAAATCTTGGGCAACTAATGAAAAACTGTTTTTT
>TRBD1|medium-sized|TRBJ1-3|TRBV20-1
CSGQQGAENTIYF
TGCAGTGGTCAACAGGGGGCGGAAAACACCATATATTTT
>NA|NA|TRBJ2-7|TRBV7-2
CASSLRQYEQYF
TGTGCCAGCAGCCTAAGACAGTACGAGCAGTACTTC
>TRBD2|NA|TRBJ2-7|TRBV30
CAWSSRGTRYDEQYF
TGTGCCTGGAGTTCCCGGGGGACTAGATACGACGAGCAGTACTTC
>NA|NA|TRBJ2-7|TRBV2
CASSDTPPYEQYF
TGTGCCAGCAGTGATACCCCCCCCTACGAGCAGTACTTC
>NA|NA|TRBJ2-7|TRBV20-1
CSARATYEQYF
TGCAGTGCTAGGGCAACCTACGAGCAGTACTTC
>TRBD1|medium-sized|TRBJ2-1|TRBV20-1
CSARPPGTGDEQFF
TGCAGTGCTAGGCCTCCCGGGACAGGGGATGAGCAGTTCTTC
>TRBD2|NA|TRBJ2-1|TRBV7-2
CASSLAGGYNEQFF
TGTGCCAGCAGCTTAGCGGGGGGGTACAATGAGCAGTTCTTC
>NA|NA|TRBJ2-7|TRBV20-1
CSASTDSYEQYF
TGCAGTGCCAGCACCGACTCCTACGAGCAGTACTTC
>NA|NA|TRBJ2-2|TRBV12-3/TRBV12-4
CASSPHSGRGRNTGELFF
TGTGCCAGCAGTCCGCATAGTGGTCGGGGGAGGAACACCGGGGAGCTGTTTTTT
>NA|medium-sized|TRBJ1-2|TRBV7-9
CASSLEVYGYTF
TGTGCCAGCAGCTTAGAGGTATATGGCTACACCTTC
>NA|medium-sized|TRBJ1-2|TRBV12-5
CASGFAGGGYTF
TGTGCTAGTGGTTTTGCGGGCGGTGGCTACACCTTC
>NA|medium-sized|TRBJ1-6|TRBV5-5
CASSFGDPGNSPLHF
TGTGCCAGCAGCTTCGGAGATCCGGGTAATTCACCCCTCCACTTT